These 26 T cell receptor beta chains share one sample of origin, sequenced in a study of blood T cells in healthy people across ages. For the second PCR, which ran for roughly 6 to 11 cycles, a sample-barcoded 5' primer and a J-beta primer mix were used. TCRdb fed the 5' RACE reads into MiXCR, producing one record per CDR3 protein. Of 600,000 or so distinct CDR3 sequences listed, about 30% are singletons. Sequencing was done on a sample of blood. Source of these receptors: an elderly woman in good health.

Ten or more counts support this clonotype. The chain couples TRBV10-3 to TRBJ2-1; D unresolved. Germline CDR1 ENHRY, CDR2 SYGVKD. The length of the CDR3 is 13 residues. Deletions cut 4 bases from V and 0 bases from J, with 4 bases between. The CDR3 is CAISGNSYNEQFF. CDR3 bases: TGTGCCATCAGTGGGAACTCCTACAATGAGCAGTTCTTC.

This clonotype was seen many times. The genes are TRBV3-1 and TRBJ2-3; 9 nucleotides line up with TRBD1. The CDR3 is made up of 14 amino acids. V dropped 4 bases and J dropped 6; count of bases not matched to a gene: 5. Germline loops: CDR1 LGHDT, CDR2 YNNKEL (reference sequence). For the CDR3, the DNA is TGTGCCAGCAGCCTAGGGACAGGGAGGGATACGCAGTATTTT. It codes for CASSLGTGRDTQYF.

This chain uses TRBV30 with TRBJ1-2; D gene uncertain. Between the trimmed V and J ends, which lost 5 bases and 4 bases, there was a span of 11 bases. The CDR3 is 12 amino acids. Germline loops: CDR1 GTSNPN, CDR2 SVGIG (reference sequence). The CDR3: CAWGHTVYGYTF. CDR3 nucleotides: TGTGCCTGGGGGCACACCGTCTATGGCTACACCTTC.

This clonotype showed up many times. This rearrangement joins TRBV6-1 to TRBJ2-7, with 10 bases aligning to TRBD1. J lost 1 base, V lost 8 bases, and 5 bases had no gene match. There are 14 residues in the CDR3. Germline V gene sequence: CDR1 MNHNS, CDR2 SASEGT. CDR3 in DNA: TGTGCCAGCTCTAAGGGACAGGGGTCCTACGAGCAGTACTTC. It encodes CASSKGQGSYEQYF.

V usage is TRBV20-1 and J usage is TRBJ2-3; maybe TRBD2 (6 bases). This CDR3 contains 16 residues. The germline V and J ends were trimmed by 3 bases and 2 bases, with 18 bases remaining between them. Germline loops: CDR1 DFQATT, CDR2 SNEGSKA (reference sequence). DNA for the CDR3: TGCAGTGCTAGCTCAATCACGGGACTCAACACAGATACGCAGTATTTT. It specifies CSASSITGLNTDTQYF.

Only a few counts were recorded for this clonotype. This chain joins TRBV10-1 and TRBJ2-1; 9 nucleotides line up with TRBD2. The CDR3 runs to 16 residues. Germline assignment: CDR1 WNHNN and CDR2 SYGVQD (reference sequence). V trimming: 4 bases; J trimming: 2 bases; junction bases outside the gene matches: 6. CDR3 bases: TGCGCCAGCAGTGGGCAGACTAGCGGAGCCTACAATGAGCAGTTCTTC. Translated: CASSGQTSGAYNEQFF.

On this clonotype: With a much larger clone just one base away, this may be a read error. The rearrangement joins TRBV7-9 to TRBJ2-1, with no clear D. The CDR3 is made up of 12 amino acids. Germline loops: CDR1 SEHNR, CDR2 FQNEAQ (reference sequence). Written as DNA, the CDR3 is TGTGCCGGCAGCCTTCCGATGGATGAGCAGTTCTTC. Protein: CAGSLPMDEQFF.

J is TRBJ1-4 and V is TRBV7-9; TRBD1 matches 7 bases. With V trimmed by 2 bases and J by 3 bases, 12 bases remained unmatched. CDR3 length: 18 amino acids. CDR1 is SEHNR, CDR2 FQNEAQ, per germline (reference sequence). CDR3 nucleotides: TGTGCCAGCAGCTTAAGACGGCGGACAGGTCATTCTAATGAAAAACTGTTTTTT. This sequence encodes CASSLRRRTGHSNEKLFF.

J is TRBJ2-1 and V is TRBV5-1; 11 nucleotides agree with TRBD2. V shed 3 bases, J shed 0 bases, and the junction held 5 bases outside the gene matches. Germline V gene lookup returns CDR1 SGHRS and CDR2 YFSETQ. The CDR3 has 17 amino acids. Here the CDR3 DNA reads TGCGCCAGCAGCTCCCCTAGCGGGGGGAACTCCTACAATGAGCAGTTCTTC. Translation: CASSSPSGGNSYNEQFF. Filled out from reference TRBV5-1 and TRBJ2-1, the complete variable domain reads KAGVTQTPRYLIKTRGQQVTLSCSPISGHRSVSWYQQTPGQGLQFLFEYFSETQRNKGNFPGRFSGRQFSNSRSEMNVSTLELGDSALYLCASSSPSGGNSYNEQFFGPGTRLTVL.

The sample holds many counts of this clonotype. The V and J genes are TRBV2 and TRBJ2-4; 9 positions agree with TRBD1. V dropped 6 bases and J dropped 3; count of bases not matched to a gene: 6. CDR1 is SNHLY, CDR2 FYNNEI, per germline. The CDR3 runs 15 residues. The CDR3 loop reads CASREQGADKNIQYF. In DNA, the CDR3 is TGTGCCAGCAGAGAACAGGGGGCTGACAAAAACATTCAGTACTTC. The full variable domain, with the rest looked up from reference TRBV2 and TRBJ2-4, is EPEVTQTPSHQVTQMGQEVILRCVPISNHLYFYWYRQILGQKVEFLVSFYNNEISEKSEIFDDQFSVERPDGSNFTLKIRSTKLEDSAMYFCASREQGADKNIQYFGAGTRLSVL.

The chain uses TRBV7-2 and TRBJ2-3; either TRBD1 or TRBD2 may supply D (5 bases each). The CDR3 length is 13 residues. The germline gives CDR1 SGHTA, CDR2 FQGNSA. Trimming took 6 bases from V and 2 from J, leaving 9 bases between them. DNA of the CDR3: TGTGCCAGCAGGGGGGAGCTCACAGATACGCAGTATTTT. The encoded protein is CASRGELTDTQYF.

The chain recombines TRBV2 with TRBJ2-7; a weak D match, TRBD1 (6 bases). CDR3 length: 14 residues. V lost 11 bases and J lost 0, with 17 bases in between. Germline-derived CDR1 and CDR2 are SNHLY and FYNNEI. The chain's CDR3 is CAGQGTLSSYEQYF. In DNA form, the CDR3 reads TGTGCCGGCCAGGGGACGTTGAGCTCCTACGAGCAGTACTTC.

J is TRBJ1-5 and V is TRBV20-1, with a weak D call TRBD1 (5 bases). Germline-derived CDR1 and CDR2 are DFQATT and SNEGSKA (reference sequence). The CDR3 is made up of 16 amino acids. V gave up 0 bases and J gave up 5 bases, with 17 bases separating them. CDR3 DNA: TGCAGTGCTAGAGATAGGGGATGGGGTGCACATCAGCCCCAGCATTTT. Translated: CSARDRGWGAHQPQHF.

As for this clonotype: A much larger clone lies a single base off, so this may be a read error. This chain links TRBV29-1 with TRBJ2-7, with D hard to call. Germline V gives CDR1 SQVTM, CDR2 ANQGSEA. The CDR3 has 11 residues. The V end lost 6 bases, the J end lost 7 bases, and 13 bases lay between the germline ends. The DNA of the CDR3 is TGCAGCGTCTCTCCCGTCGATGAGCAGTACTTC. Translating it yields CSVSPVDEQYF.

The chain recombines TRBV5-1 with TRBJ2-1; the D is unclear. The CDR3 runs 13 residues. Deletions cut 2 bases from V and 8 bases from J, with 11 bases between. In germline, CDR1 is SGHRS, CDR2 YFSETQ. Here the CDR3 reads CASSFWDVDEQFF. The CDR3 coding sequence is TGCGCCAGCAGCTTTTGGGATGTCGATGAGCAGTTCTTC.

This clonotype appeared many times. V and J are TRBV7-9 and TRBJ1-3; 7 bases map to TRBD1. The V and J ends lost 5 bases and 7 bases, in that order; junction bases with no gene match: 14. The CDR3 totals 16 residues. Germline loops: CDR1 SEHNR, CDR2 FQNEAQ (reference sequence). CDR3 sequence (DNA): TGTGCCAGCAGCGCACGACAGGGACCAAACCCGAACACCATATATTTT. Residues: CASSARQGPNPNTIYF.

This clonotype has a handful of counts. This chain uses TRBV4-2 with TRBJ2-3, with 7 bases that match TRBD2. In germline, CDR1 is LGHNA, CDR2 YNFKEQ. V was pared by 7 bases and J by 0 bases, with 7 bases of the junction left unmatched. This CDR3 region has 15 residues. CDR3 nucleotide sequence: TGTGCCAGCACCAAAAGCGGGGAAAGCACAGATACGCAGTATTTT. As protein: CASTKSGESTDTQYF.

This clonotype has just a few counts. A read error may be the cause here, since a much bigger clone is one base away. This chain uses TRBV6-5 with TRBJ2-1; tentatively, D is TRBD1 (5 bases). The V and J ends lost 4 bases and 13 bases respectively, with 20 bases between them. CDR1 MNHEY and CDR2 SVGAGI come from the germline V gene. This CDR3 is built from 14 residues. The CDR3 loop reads CASSFRHGQETQFF. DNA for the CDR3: TGTGCCAGCAGTTTCCGACACGGACAAGAGACCCAGTTCTTC.

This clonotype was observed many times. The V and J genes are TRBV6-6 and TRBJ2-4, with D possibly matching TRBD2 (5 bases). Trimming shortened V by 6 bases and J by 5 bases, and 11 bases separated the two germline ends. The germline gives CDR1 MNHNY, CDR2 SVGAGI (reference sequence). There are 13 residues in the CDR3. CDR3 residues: CASSLDGENIQYF. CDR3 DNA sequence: TGTGCCAGCAGCCTGGACGGGGAAAACATTCAGTACTTC.

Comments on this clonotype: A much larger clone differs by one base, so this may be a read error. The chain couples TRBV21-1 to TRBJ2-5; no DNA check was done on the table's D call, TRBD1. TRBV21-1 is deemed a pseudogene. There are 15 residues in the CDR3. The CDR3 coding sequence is TGTACCAGCAGCACCTGGACAGGACCCAGAGAGACCCAGTACTTC. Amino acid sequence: CTSSTWTGPRETQYF.

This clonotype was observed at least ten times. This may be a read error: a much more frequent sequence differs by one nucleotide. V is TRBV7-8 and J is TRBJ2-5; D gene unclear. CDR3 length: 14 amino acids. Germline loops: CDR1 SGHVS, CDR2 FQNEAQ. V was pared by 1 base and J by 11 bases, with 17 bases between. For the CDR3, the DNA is TGTGCCAGCAGCTTAGGGGGTAGTAAGTATGAGCAGTACTTC. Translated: CASSLGGSKYEQYF.

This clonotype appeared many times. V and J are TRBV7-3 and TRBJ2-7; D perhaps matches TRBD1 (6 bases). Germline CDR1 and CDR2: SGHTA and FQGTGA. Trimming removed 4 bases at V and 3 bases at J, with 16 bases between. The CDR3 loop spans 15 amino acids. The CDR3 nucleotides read TGTGCCAGCAGCTACGGACAGTCAGCCTACTACGAGCAGTACTTC. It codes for CASSYGQSAYYEQYF.

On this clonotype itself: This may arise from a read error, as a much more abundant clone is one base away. CDR3: CARIGRINTEAFF. In nucleotides, the CDR3 is TGTGCCCGCATTGGGCGGATTAACACTGAAGCTTTCTTT. The V and J genes are TRBV6-1 and TRBJ1-1; D gene ambiguous. V lost 11 bases to trimming and J lost 2 bases, with 15 bases between them. Germline V gives CDR1 MNHNS, CDR2 SASEGT. The CDR3 spans 13 residues.

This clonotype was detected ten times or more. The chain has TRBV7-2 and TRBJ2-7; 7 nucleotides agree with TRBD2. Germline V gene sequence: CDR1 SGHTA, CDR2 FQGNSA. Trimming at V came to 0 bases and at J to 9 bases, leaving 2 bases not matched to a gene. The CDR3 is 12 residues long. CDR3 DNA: TGTGCCAGCAGCTTAGCGGGAGGGCCGCAGTACTTC. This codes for CASSLAGGPQYF.

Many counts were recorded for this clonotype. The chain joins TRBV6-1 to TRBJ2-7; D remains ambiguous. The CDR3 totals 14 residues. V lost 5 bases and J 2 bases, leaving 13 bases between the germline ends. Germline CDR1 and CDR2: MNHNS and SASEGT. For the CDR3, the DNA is TGTGCCAGCAGTAGGACGCATAAGGCCTACGAGCAGTACTTC. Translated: CASSRTHKAYEQYF.

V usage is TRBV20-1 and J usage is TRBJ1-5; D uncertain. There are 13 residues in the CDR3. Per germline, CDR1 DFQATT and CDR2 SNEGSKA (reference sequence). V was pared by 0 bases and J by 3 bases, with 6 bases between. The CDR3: CSARDLDNQPQHF. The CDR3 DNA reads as TGCAGTGCTAGAGATTTGGACAATCAGCCCCAGCATTTT.